The 26 T cell receptor beta chains reported below all come from one sample, sequenced in a study of T cells in Graves' hyperthyroidism and ophthalmopathy. Amplified regions were TCR beta CDR3 sequences from RNA transcripts. HTBI primers were employed in a first-round RT-PCR of the TCR CDR3. TCRdb reprocessed the multiplex PCR reads via MiXCR and lists one record per CDR3 protein. The sample shows 600,000 to 700,000 distinct CDR3 sequences, just under 45% of them seen only once. Sequenced material: peripheral blood or thyroid tissue (not recorded which). Receptors originate from an adult man with Graves' disease, either hyperthyroidism or ophthalmopathy (not recorded which).

The chain is built from TRBV5-1 and TRBJ1-1, with D hard to call. V was trimmed by 2 bases and J by 0 bases, leaving 11 bases between them. The germline gives CDR1 SGHRS, CDR2 YFSETQ. This CDR3 comprises 15 residues. This CDR3 reads CASSFSSSLNTEAFF. The CDR3 DNA is TGCGCCAGCAGCTTTTCCAGCAGCTTGAACACTGAAGCTTTCTTT. Supplemented by reference TRBV5-1 and TRBJ1-1, the full variable domain reads KAGVTQTPRYLIKTRGQQVTLSCSPISGHRSVSWYQQTPGQGLQFLFEYFSETQRNKGNFPGRFSGRQFSNSRSEMNVSTLELGDSALYLCASSFSSSLNTEAFFGQGTRLTVV.

V gene TRBV5-1 combines with J gene TRBJ2-2, with 8 nucleotides matching TRBD1. This CDR3 is 15 amino acids long. J was trimmed by 5 bases and V by 2 bases; bases with no gene match: 5. Germline CDR1 reads SGHRS; CDR2 reads YFSETQ. The chain's CDR3 is CASSFGQGRTGELFF. The CDR3, as DNA: TGCGCCAGCAGCTTCGGACAGGGCCGGACCGGGGAGCTGTTTTTT.

The V gene is TRBV5-4, the J gene TRBJ2-7; 8 nucleotides align to TRBD1. Trimming at V came to 0 bases and at J to 7 bases, leaving 6 bases not matched to a gene. Germline-derived CDR1 and CDR2 are SGHNT and YYREEE (reference sequence). The CDR3 sequence is 14 residues long. The CDR3 region has the DNA TGTGCCAGCAGCTTGGCAGGGCACAGGGGGGAGCAGTACTTC. Translated, it gives CASSLAGHRGEQYF.

Ten or more counts support this clonotype. V and J are TRBV2 and TRBJ1-4, with 8 bases fitting TRBD1. Germline CDR1 and CDR2: SNHLY and FYNNEI. V lost 7 bases, J lost 8 bases, and 12 bases stayed unmatched. This CDR3 region has 15 residues. The CDR3 here is CASTGPGQGREKLFF. As DNA, the CDR3 is TGTGCCAGCACCGGACCTGGACAGGGTCGCGAAAAACTGTTTTTT.

This chain links TRBV20-1 with TRBJ1-3; the D is unclear. The CDR3 has 14 residues. Germline V lookup: CDR1 DFQATT, CDR2 SNEGSKA (reference sequence). V lost 1 base and J 2 bases, leaving 9 bases between the germline ends. CDR3 in DNA: TGCAGTGCTAGAGTGAATGCCACTGGAAACACCATATATTTT. Protein: CSARVNATGNTIYF.

CDR3 bases: TGCGCCAGCAGCTTTACCACTGAGGAGGGATGGGATGGCTACACCTTC. Translating it yields CASSFTTEEGWDGYTF. The chain couples TRBV5-1 to TRBJ1-2; D is uncertain. CDR3 length equals 16 residues. V lost 2 bases to trimming and J lost 6 bases, with 20 bases between them. CDR1 and CDR2 from the germline V gene are SGHRS and YFSETQ.

The V and J genes are TRBV12-3 or TRBV12-4 and TRBJ1-5; D is perhaps TRBD1 (5 bases). The V and J ends lost 5 bases and 9 bases respectively, with 8 bases between them. The CDR3 totals 11 residues. Written as DNA, the CDR3 is TGTGCCAGCAGTAACGGGGGGCCCCAGCATTTT. Translated: CASSNGGPQHF.

The rearrangement uses TRBV20-1 and TRBJ2-6; TRBD1 matches at 9 bases. V trimming: 6 bases; J trimming: 2 bases; junction bases outside the gene matches: 8. CDR1 and CDR2 (germline): DFQATT, SNEGSKA (reference sequence). This CDR3 has 16 residues. CDR3 region: CSARQGGATGANVLTF. The DNA for the CDR3 is TGCAGTGCAAGACAGGGGGGAGCTACTGGGGCCAACGTCCTGACTTTC.

Only a few counts were recorded for this clonotype. CDR3 sequence: CASSLTLPSYPGNTIYF. CDR3 bases: TGTGCCAGCAGCTTAACCCTCCCCTCTTATCCTGGAAACACCATATATTTT. The gene calls are TRBV7-8 and TRBJ1-3; no reliable D call. The CDR3 is 17 residues long. Looked up from germline, CDR1 is SGHVS and CDR2 is FQNEAQ. The V end was cut by 2 bases, the J end by 2 bases, with 16 bases between.

This rearrangement joins TRBV9 to TRBJ1-6; TRBD1 is a possible D gene (5 bases). The germline V gene has CDR1 SGDLS and CDR2 YYNGEE. The CDR3 spans 15 residues. V was clipped by 3 bases and J by 5 bases, with 12 bases between them. The DNA of the CDR3 is TGTGCCAGCAGCGGACCCCGGGGGAATAATTCACCCCTCCACTTT. It codes for CASSGPRGNNSPLHF.

This chain links TRBV2 with TRBJ1-5, with unresolved D. This CDR3 comprises 10 residues. Germline CDR1 is SNHLY and CDR2 is FYNNEI. Trimming stripped 5 bases from V and 7 bases from J, with 3 bases between. The CDR3 spells CASSSQPQHF. CDR3 nucleotides: TGTGCCAGCAGTTCCCAGCCCCAGCATTTT.

Comments on this clonotype: One end of the junction does not line up with germline, which may come from a read error. This rearrangement joins TRBV19 to TRBJ2-6; tentatively, D is TRBD2 (7 bases). Germline assignment: CDR1 LNHDA and CDR2 SQIVND (reference sequence). This CDR3 is built from 16 residues. CDR3 residues: CVSSVQGLPGANVLTF. The DNA of the CDR3 is TGTGTCAGTAGTGTACAGGGACTACCTGGGGCCAACGTCCTGACTTTC.

A remark on this clonotype: The junction does not match germline at one end; this may be a read error. V usage is TRBV10-2 and J usage is TRBJ1-6; D gene ambiguous. Germline CDR1 is WSHSY and CDR2 is SAAADI. The CDR3 consists of 11 residues. The CDR3 region has the DNA TGCGTCAGCCAAGAGAGTTCACCCCTCCACTTT. Translating gives CVSQESSPLHF.

This clonotype has a single count. This chain links TRBV19 with TRBJ2-7, with 11 bases aligning to TRBD1. CDR1 and CDR2 (germline): LNHDA, SQIVND (reference sequence). CDR3 length: 14 amino acids. The junction had 7 bases not matched to a gene; V was cut back by 5 bases and J by 7 bases. CDR3 in DNA: TGTGCCAGTAGTTTCGGACAGGGGGCGCGGGAGCAGTACTTC. Translation gives CASSFGQGAREQYF.

The table lists this clonotype with many counts. The chain is built from TRBV20-1 and TRBJ2-7; D is ambiguous. From germline, CDR1 is DFQATT and CDR2 SNEGSKA (reference sequence). The CDR3 has 14 residues. Deletions cut 8 bases from V and 7 bases from J, with 24 bases between. DNA for the CDR3: TGCAGTTCCTTGCCGCCAAGTGGGCCGGAGGAGCAGTACTTC. This sequence encodes CSSLPPSGPEEQYF.

The rearrangement links TRBV7-8 to TRBJ1-1; D is possibly TRBD1 (5 bases). Germline lookup yields CDR1 SGHVS and CDR2 FQNEAQ. Trimming removed 5 bases at V and 2 bases at J, with 15 bases between. This CDR3 region has 15 residues. CDR3 DNA: TGTGCCAGCAGCCCAGACGCGGGGGGAAACACTGAAGCTTTCTTT. Protein sequence: CASSPDAGGNTEAFF.

This sequence joins TRBV24-1 and TRBJ2-2; 9 positions match TRBD2. From germline, CDR1 is KGHDR and CDR2 SFDVKD. Germline trimming cut 0 bases from V and 5 bases from J; bases unmatched to any gene: 9. The CDR3 contains 18 residues. CDR3 in DNA: TGTGCCACCAGTGATTTGGGCATAGCGGGAGAGCTAACCGGGGAGCTGTTTTTT. The encoded protein is CATSDLGIAGELTGELFF.

The chain uses TRBV10-2 and TRBJ1-6, with a possible D match to TRBD1 (5 bases). Germline V lookup: CDR1 WSHSY, CDR2 SAAADI. V lost 6 bases and J lost 2, with 11 bases in between. The CDR3 length is 15 residues. CDR3 region: CASRRGGAYNSPLHF. The DNA of the CDR3 is TGCGCCAGCAGGAGGGGAGGAGCCTATAATTCACCCCTCCACTTT.

This clonotype was recorded a few times. The V call is TRBV24-1, the J call TRBJ1-2, with 9 bases lining up with TRBD1. Unmatched junction bases numbered 7, after V lost 10 bases and J lost 5 bases. Germline-derived CDR1 and CDR2 are KGHDR and SFDVKD. CDR3 length: 13 amino acids. The DNA for the CDR3 is TGTGCCACTTCGACAGGGGGACGGTATGGCTACACCTTC. Protein sequence: CATSTGGRYGYTF.

The table lists this clonotype with a few counts. V gene TRBV7-2 combines with J gene TRBJ2-7; TRBD2 matches at 7 bases. Germline V gives CDR1 SGHTA, CDR2 FQGNSA. There are 14 residues in the CDR3. The V and J ends lost 4 bases and 3 bases, in that order; junction bases with no gene match: 6. The CDR3 loop is CASSSLRGVYEQYF. In DNA, the CDR3 is TGTGCCAGCAGCTCGCTCCGGGGGGTCTACGAGCAGTACTTC.

This clonotype appeared once. A read error is possible here, since a much larger clone lies one base away. This chain joins TRBV10-2 and TRBJ2-5, with D uncertain. CDR3 length: 14 amino acids. In germline, CDR1 is WSHSY, CDR2 SAAADI. CDR3 nucleotide sequence: TGCGCCAGCAGGGAGTCGATTAGCCCGGAGACCCAGTACTTC. Translation: CASRESISPETQYF.

The chain couples TRBV6-5 to TRBJ1-4; TRBD1 aligns across 7 bases. This CDR3 spans 16 amino acids. Unmatched junction bases numbered 11, after V lost 10 bases and J lost 0 bases. Germline V gene lookup returns CDR1 MNHEY and CDR2 SVGAGI. The CDR3: CATSRGAGATNEKLFF. The CDR3 nucleotides are TGTGCCACCTCCAGGGGGGCGGGGGCAACTAATGAAAAACTGTTTTTT.

Worth noting for this clonotype: Possible read error: a much larger clone is one base away. The J gene is TRBJ1-1, the V gene TRBV14; D unresolved. Trimming pared 0 bases from V and 12 bases from J, leaving 8 bases between. There are 11 residues in the CDR3. Per the germline V gene, CDR1 is SGHDN and CDR2 is FVKESK. The CDR3: CASSQDHSTFF. In nucleotides, the CDR3 is TGTGCCAGCAGCCAAGATCATTCGACTTTCTTT.

This clonotype was seen at least ten times. This chain connects TRBV7-2 to TRBJ1-5; D is perhaps TRBD1 (6 bases). Germline CDR1 reads SGHTA; CDR2 reads FQGNSA. The CDR3 has 13 amino acids. Trimming took off 5 bases at V and 5 bases at J, with 10 bases between the two ends. DNA for the CDR3: TGTGCCAGCAGCAAGACAGGTGATCAGCCCCAGCATTTT. It is translated as CASSKTGDQPQHF. The variable domain in full, completed from reference TRBV7-2 and TRBJ1-5, reads GAGVSQSPSNKVTEKGKDVELRCDPISGHTALYWYRQSLGQGLEFLIYFQGNSAPDKSGLPSDRFSAERTGGSVSTLTIQRTQQEDSAVYLCASSKTGDQPQHFGDGTRLSIL.

This clonotype was detected many times. This chain joins TRBV19 and TRBJ1-1; no firm D call. Germline CDR1 reads LNHDA; CDR2 reads SQIVND (reference sequence). CDR3 length: 12 amino acids. V lost 9 bases to trimming and J lost 2 bases, with 10 bases between them. The CDR3: CASKRGNTEAFF. The CDR3 nucleotides are TGTGCCAGCAAGCGGGGAAACACTGAAGCTTTCTTT.

The chain couples TRBV25-1 to TRBJ1-6, with unresolved D. Trimming removed 8 bases from V and 12 bases from J, with 14 bases in between. The CDR3 is made up of 12 amino acids. Germline V gene lookup returns CDR1 MGHDK and CDR2 SYGVNS. CDR3 loop: CASDAVPQPLHF. For the CDR3, the DNA is TGTGCCAGCGATGCCGTGCCCCAACCCCTCCACTTT.